This T cell receptor (beta chain) is from a study of technical replicates of blood from a handful of donors. Here immunoSEQ multiplex PCR was the method, and the copy in TCRdb shows in-frame clones only, minus some. The data show about 97,000 clones, 85% to 95% seen once. This clone was seen just once. The CDR3 is made up of 13 amino acids. From germline, CDR1 is LGHNA and CDR2 YNFKEQ. V shed 1 base and J shed 8 bases, with 11 bases lying between them. The clonotype comes from a human donor in good health. The specimen was T cells isolated from PBMCs. This chain links TRBV4-2 with TRBJ1-1; tentative D call: TRBD1 (5 bases). In DNA, the CDR3 is TGTGCCAGCAGCCAAGTTTCCGGACAAGAAGCTTTCTTT. Protein: CASSQVSGQEAFF.